Listed below are T cell receptor beta chains from one sample, sequenced in a study of T cell responses to AZD1222 COVID-19 vaccine. TCRdb's table, derived via immunoSEQ multiplex PCR, lists solely in-frame clones and lacks some. The table has 150,000 or so clones, 80% to 90% seen once; the top ten hold around 4.9%. The sequenced sample was peripheral blood, obtained on day 0 of AZD1222 vaccination. The receptors derive from an adult in good health. CDR3s leave out the opening cysteine and the closing phenylalanine or tryptophan.

v_gene	j_gene	CDR3aa
TRBV28	TRBJ1-1	ASSPDERTKAF
TRBV10-1	TRBJ1-1	ASSDNWGAEAF
TRBV4-1	TRBJ1-5	ASSQGVQGGWISNQPQH
TRBV18	TRBJ2-4	ASSPGDRNIQY
TRBV7-9	TRBJ2-3	ASSLGLAGGTDTQY
TRBV2	TRBJ1-5	ASSPGLLSNQPQH
TRBV3-1/TRBV3-2	TRBJ1-3	ASSQLSSGNTIY
TRBV10-2	TRBJ2-3	ASSETSYVPDTQY
TRBV4-1	TRBJ1-1	ASSRRDRNTEAF
TRBV7-8	TRBJ1-2	ASSTTFQGYGYT
TRBV2	TRBJ1-2	ASSVSGSYGYT
TRBV4-3	TRBJ2-1	ASSQGGRLNSYNEQF
TRBV5-1	TRBJ2-7	ASRESGQSSYEQY
TRBV7-8	TRBJ2-7	ASSPIRYEQY
TRBV7-3	TRBJ2-1	ASSLGSSSYNEQF
TRBV4-3	TRBJ1-2	ASSQDRAKGEGYT
TRBV7-2	TRBJ2-2	ASTLAGGYTGELF
TRBV7-9	TRBJ2-1	ASSLGSGGENEQF
TRBV28	TRBJ2-3	ASSLDSDTQY
TRBV5-1	TRBJ2-3	ASSYYRGGTDTQY
TRBV6-5	TRBJ1-6	ASSAGGPNSPLH
TRBV7-2	TRBJ1-2	ASTLYGPDYGYT
TRBV19	TRBJ2-5	ASSIGGQSNPSTNGTQY
TRBV6-5	TRBJ2-7	ASSYFPGQGTYEQY
TRBV28	TRBJ1-2	ASSFRVIAQDYGYT
TRBV18	TRBJ2-1	ASSPQRRSGNEQF
TRBV27	TRBJ1-6	ASSPDRDSPLH
TRBV5-5	TRBJ1-1	ASSLGGRDTEAF
TRBV2	TRBJ1-1	ASETQGARTEAF
TRBV19	TRBJ1-5	ASSIFGVSNQPQH
TRBV19	TRBJ2-7	ASSHRVSGNHEQY
TRBV30	TRBJ1-2	AWSVSSPNGYT
TRBV19	TRBJ2-7	ASTKGASGSSYEQY
TRBV15	TRBJ1-3	ATSMGSQGASGNTIY
TRBV7-2	TRBJ2-2	ASSQKVAGELF
TRBV9	TRBJ1-1	ASSPGLLRTEAF
TRBV28	TRBJ2-7	ASSSSPGGRIGAYEQY
TRBV5-6	TRBJ2-7	ASSFGGRGSYEQY
TRBV6-2/TRBV6-3	TRBJ2-6	ASSYGGQFSGANVLT
TRBV12-3/TRBV12-4	TRBJ2-1	ASSPRRYNEQF
TRBV4-1	TRBJ2-5	ASSQGGGYGTARETQY
TRBV3-1/TRBV3-2	TRBJ1-2	ASSQYTGIYGYT
TRBV7-2	TRBJ2-5	ASSYLGARETQY